This is a list of T cell receptor beta chains from one sample in a study of metastatic and nonmetastatic thyroid tumors. TCRdb re-analyzed the PCR reads through MiXCR. This sample has 15,000 to 20,000 clones; around 30% occur once, and the top ten carry more than 9%. The specimen was tumor tissue. These receptors originate from a female donor with papillary thyroid cancer or a benign thyroid nodule (not recorded which). Some clones in this sample may be carry-over from other donors' samples. Both conserved end residues are part of each CDR3.

V gene: TRBV6-5; J gene: TRBJ1-2; CDR3 protein: CASSYGGAFGYTF
V gene: TRBV28; J gene: TRBJ2-7; CDR3 protein: CASTLIGVYEQYF
V gene: TRBV20-1; J gene: TRBJ2-1; CDR3 protein: CSARDSGGYNEQFF
V gene: TRBV30; J gene: TRBJ2-7; CDR3 protein: CAWSVGQGNYEQYF
V gene: TRBV6-2/TRBV6-3; J gene: TRBJ2-7; CDR3 protein: CASSTDRMSSYEQYF
V gene: TRBV29-1; J gene: TRBJ2-1; CDR3 protein: CSALTSGSFNEQFF
V gene: TRBV20-1; J gene: TRBJ2-5; CDR3 protein: CSARDQGQGTQYF
V gene: TRBV27; J gene: TRBJ2-7; CDR3 protein: CASSECSSYEQYF
V gene: TRBV2; J gene: TRBJ2-7; CDR3 protein: CASSPTSGVSYEQYF
V gene: TRBV6-1; J gene: TRBJ1-1; CDR3 protein: CASSVEPISPEAFF
V gene: TRBV12-5; J gene: TRBJ2-7; CDR3 protein: CASGRTASSGSSYEQYF
V gene: TRBV30; J gene: TRBJ2-2; CDR3 protein: CAWSVLGAFRTGELFF
V gene: TRBV4-1; J gene: TRBJ2-3; CDR3 protein: CASSQDWLAGVRDTQYF